This TCR beta chain was found in a study of blood T cells in healthy people across ages. General study points: Leaving the PBMCs unsorted stopped any conclusive comparison of naive versus antigen-experienced cells.

Germline V gene data show CDR1 as MNHEY and CDR2 as SVGAGI. Trimming removed 8 bases at V and 7 bases at J, with 12 bases between. The CDR3 runs 12 residues. A second PCR, run for about 7 to 11 cycles, used a sample-barcoded 5' primer plus a J-beta primer mix. TCRdb redid the calling of the 5' RACE reads with MiXCR, one entry per CDR3 protein. In the table there are 550,000 to 750,000 distinct CDR3 sequences, roughly 20% of which are singletons. Note on this clonotype: Its antigen is not identified.

The receptor's source is an older man in good health. The chain combines TRBV6-5 with TRBJ2-4; D perhaps matches TRBD2 (6 bases). Input material: blood. CDR3 protein: CASSSVGNIQYF. Written as DNA, the CDR3 is TGTGCCAGCTCTAGCGTGGGGAACATTCAGTACTTC.